Sequencing of this T cell receptor beta chain was carried out in a study of T cell responses to AZD1222 COVID-19 vaccine. As for the study in general: Pooling covered second doses at about 4 or about 12 weeks.

Trimming removed 2 bases from V and 3 bases from J; junction bases left unmatched: 3. The CDR3 covers 14 residues. In germline, CDR1 is KGHDR, CDR2 SFDVKD. Study-level findings and limits: Females made up more of the donors, who were largely white British, and clonal diversity may have come out too low. Scientists sampled the repertoires only once the peak T cell response had passed. Distributed over spike, vaccine-associated CD4 TCRs predominated at 160-218 and 743-854.

Note on this clone: Its specificity is unknown.

Generated by immunoSEQ multiplex PCR, the TCRdb table keeps only in-frame clones and is missing some. This sample has about 130,000 clones, with 88% found just once. The specimen comprised peripheral blood, sampled on day 0 of AZD1222 vaccination. The chain employs TRBV24-1 and TRBJ2-7; TRBD1 agrees at 7 bases. The TCR comes from an adult in good health. The CDR3 is CATSDSGTDYEQYF. The CDR3 nucleotides read TGTGCCACCAGTGATTCCGGGACAGACTACGAGCAGTACTTC.